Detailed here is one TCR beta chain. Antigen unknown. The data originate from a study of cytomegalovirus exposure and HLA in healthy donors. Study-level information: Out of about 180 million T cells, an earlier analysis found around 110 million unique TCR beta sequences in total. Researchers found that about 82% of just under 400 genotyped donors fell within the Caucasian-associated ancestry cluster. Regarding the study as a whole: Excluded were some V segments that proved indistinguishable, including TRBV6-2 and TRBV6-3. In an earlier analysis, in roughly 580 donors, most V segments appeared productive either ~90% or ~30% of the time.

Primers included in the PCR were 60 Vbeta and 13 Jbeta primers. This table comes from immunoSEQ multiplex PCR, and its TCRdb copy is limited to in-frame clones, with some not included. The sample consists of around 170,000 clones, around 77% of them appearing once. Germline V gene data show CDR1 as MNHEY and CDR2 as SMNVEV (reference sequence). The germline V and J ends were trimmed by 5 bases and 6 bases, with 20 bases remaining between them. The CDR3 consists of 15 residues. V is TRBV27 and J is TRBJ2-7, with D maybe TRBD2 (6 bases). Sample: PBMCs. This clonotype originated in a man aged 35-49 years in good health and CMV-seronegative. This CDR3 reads CASSPRISGSGEQYF. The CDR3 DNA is TGTGCCAGCAGTCCGCGGATTAGCGGATCGGGCGAGCAGTACTTC.